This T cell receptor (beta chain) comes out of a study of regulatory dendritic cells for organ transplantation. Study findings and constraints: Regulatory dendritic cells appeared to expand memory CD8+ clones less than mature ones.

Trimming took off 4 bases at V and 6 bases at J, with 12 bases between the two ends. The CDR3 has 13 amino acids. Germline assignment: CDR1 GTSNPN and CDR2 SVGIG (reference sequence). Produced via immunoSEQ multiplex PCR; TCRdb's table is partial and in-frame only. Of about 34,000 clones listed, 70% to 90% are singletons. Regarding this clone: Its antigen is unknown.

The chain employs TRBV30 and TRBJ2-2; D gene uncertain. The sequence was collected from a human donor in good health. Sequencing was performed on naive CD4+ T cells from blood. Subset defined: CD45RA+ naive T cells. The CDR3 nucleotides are TGTGCCTGGACCCCTCGAATGGCCGGGGAGCTGTTTTTT. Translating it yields CAWTPRMAGELFF.